This TCR beta chain is from a study of T cells after yellow fever vaccination. With V trimmed by 5 bases and J by 7 bases, 14 bases remained unmatched. The germline V gene has CDR1 SGHVS and CDR2 FQNEAQ. The CDR3 runs to 16 residues. This clonotype was counted many times. What it recognizes is unknown. Broader study findings: It was the secondary response that reached its peak faster, day 5 versus 15, but it was weaker. Contaminating bulk clonotypes could be abundant in FACS-sorted repertoires.

Each CDR3 protein gets one entry after TCRdb re-called the 5' RACE reads with MiXCR. The table records approximately 600,000 distinct CDR3 sequences, roughly an eighth of them present only once. V gene TRBV7-8 combines with J gene TRBJ2-7, with 10 nucleotides matching TRBD2. The receptor was derived from a man aged 25 to 40 who received the YFV17D yellow fever vaccine. The sample consisted of PBMCs, taken on the day of the yellow fever booster vaccination. As DNA, the CDR3 is TGTGCCAGCAGCCCCACTGTGCTAGCGGGAGCTCGGGAGCAGTACTTC. Protein sequence: CASSPTVLAGAREQYF.